One and the same sample provided the 30 T cell receptor beta chains below, sequenced in a study of T cells in Graves' hyperthyroidism and ophthalmopathy (dated by TCRdb to the late 2010s). Preparation of the library involved multiplex PCR. Instrument used: Illumina HiSeq 2000. The TCR beta CDR3 regions were amplified from the RNA transcripts. A first-round RT-PCR of the TCR CDR3 used the HTBI primer set with the Qiagen OneStep RT-PCR kit. The public reads were quality trimmed at Q25 with fastp and then assembled into clones with MiXCR by TCRdb, keeping productive beta chains. Rows matching on CDR3 protein sequence are summarized as one entry with the most common DNA and genes. The sample data list about 610,000 distinct CDR3 sequences, and roughly 46% of these were observed just once. The ten largest account for around 7.7% of the sample. The sequencing input was peripheral blood or thyroid tissue (not recorded which). The receptors here all came from a woman between 18 and 30 years old with Graves' hyperthyroidism.

This chain links TRBV24-1 with TRBJ1-1; 7 bases agree with TRBD1. Germline values: CDR1 KGHDR, CDR2 SFDVKD. J lost 1 base, V lost 5 bases, and 6 bases had no gene match. CDR3 size: 15 residues. The CDR3: CATSASRGSNTEAFF. DNA of the CDR3: TGTGCCACCAGTGCTAGCAGGGGGTCGAACACTGAAGCTTTCTTT.

The rearrangement joins TRBV7-8 to TRBJ1-2; TRBD1 aligns across 11 bases. The CDR3 extends over 14 amino acids. Germline V gene data show CDR1 as SGHVS and CDR2 as FQNEAQ. V was clipped by 4 bases and J by 3 bases; unmatched bases: 1. The CDR3 loop is CASSWDRGDYGYTF. The CDR3 DNA follows: TGTGCCAGCAGCTGGGACAGGGGGGACTATGGCTACACCTTC.

In its sample, this clonotype was seen many times. The chain recombines TRBV4-1 with TRBJ2-5, with D possibly being TRBD2 (6 bases). CDR3 size: 17 residues. In germline, CDR1 is MGHRA, CDR2 YSYEKL. Trimming left V 6 bases short and J 1 base short, with 21 bases between. The CDR3 protein is CASRPEGTGRTQETQYF. CDR3 coding DNA: TGCGCCAGCAGGCCGGAGGGAACGGGGCGTACCCAAGAGACCCAGTACTTC.

This chain joins TRBV18 and TRBJ2-5; 12 positions match TRBD2. The CDR3 loop spans 17 amino acids. The trim removed 1 base at V and 5 bases at J, leaving 8 bases unmatched. Germline CDR1 reads KGHSH; CDR2 reads LQKENI. This chain's CDR3 is CASSPLGLAGSPETQYF. The CDR3 DNA reads as TGTGCCAGCTCACCACTCGGACTAGCGGGATCCCCGGAGACCCAGTACTTC.

This clonotype has a count of ten or more. This rearrangement joins TRBV13 to TRBJ2-5; a weak D match, TRBD2 (5 bases). Trimming cost V 5 bases and J 3 bases, with 13 bases left between them. This CDR3 has 14 residues. CDR1 is PRHDT and CDR2 is FYEKMQ in the germline V gene (reference sequence). Written as DNA, the CDR3 is TGTGCCAGCAGCCCCCGTCCAGCGGAAGAGACCCAGTACTTC. It specifies CASSPRPAEETQYF.

The table lists this clonotype with many counts. The chain links TRBV7-9 to TRBJ1-2; D call uncertain. The CDR3 runs to 14 residues. The germline CDR1 and CDR2 sequences are SEHNR and FQNEAQ (reference sequence). V lost 1 base to trimming and J lost 2 bases, with 8 bases between them. The CDR3 sequence: CASSLVTPNYGYTF. The CDR3 region has the DNA TGTGCCAGCAGCTTAGTGACCCCCAACTATGGCTACACCTTC.

As concerns this clonotype: Given a much more abundant clone one base away, this may be a read error. The chain carries TRBV7-2 and TRBJ2-5; 12 bases map to TRBD2. The CDR3 runs 16 residues. Germline CDR1 and CDR2: SGHTA and FQGNSA. V trimming: 4 bases; J trimming: 7 bases; junction bases outside the gene matches: 10. CDR3 sequence: CASSSLAGGPRRTQYF. CDR3 DNA sequence: TGTGCCAGCAGCTCCCTAGCGGGAGGGCCTAGGAGGACCCAGTACTTC.

The chain employs TRBV7-3 and TRBJ2-1; 7 positions agree with TRBD1. From germline, CDR1 is SGHTA and CDR2 FQGTGA. The ends lost 2 bases at V and 9 bases at J; junction bases unmatched: 7. The CDR3 sequence is 14 residues long. CDR3 in amino acids: CASSLFGQDSEQFF. In nucleotides, the CDR3 is TGTGCCAGCAGCTTATTCGGACAGGACAGTGAGCAGTTCTTC.

Turning to this clonotype: Being one base from a much bigger clone, this may be a read error. This rearrangement joins TRBV12-3 or TRBV12-4 to TRBJ2-7, with D tentatively TRBD1 (5 bases). The CDR3 has 15 amino acids. The CDR3 region is CASSPAHRSSYEHYF. CDR3 sequence (DNA): TGTGCCAGCAGTCCCGCCCACAGGAGCTCCTACGAGCATTACTTC.

Turning to this clonotype: A much larger clone lies one base from this, so it may be a read error. CDR3 sequence (DNA): TGTGCCAGTAGTATCGGCGGCCGTAACTATGGCCACACCTTC. Protein product: CASSIGGRNYGHTF. The V call is TRBV19, the J call TRBJ1-2; D is ambiguous. Germline V lookup: CDR1 LNHDA, CDR2 SQIVND (reference sequence). The CDR3 is made up of 14 amino acids. The variable domain in full, with the rest retrieved from reference TRBV19 and TRBJ1-2, is DGGITQSPKYLFRKEGQNVTLSCEQNLNHDAMYWYRQDPGQGLRLIYYSQIVNDFQKGDIAEGYSVSREKKESFPLTVTSAQKNPTAFYLCASSIGGRNYGHTFGSGTRLTVV.

This clonotype was seen ten or more times. CDR3 bases: TGTGCCAGCAGCTGGCAGGGGGCCTACGAGCAGTACTTC. This gives the protein CASSWQGAYEQYF. The chain recombines TRBV7-2 with TRBJ2-7; the match to TRBD1 covers 7 bases. Germline CDR1 is SGHTA and CDR2 is FQGNSA. V shed 4 bases and J 2 bases; nucleotides not matched to a gene: 2. This CDR3 contains 13 residues. Variable domain in full (rest from reference TRBV7-2 and TRBJ2-7): GAGVSQSPSNKVTEKGKDVELRCDPISGHTALYWYRQSLGQGLEFLIYFQGNSAPDKSGLPSDRFSAERTGGSVSTLTIQRTQQEDSAVYLCASSWQGAYEQYFGPGTRLTVT.

At least ten counts were recorded for this clonotype. This chain joins TRBV10-2 and TRBJ2-1; a weak D match, TRBD1 (6 bases). There are 16 residues in the CDR3. Germline V CDR1 and CDR2: WSHSY, SAAADI. V was pared by 5 bases and J by 3 bases, with 17 bases between. The CDR3, as DNA: TGCGCCAGCAGTCACGGACTCCGCAGGGGCTACAATGAGCAGTTCTTC. As protein: CASSHGLRRGYNEQFF.

The chain joins TRBV11-2 to TRBJ2-5; D remains ambiguous. Germline V gives CDR1 SGHAT, CDR2 FQNNGV. Deletions cut 5 bases from V and 8 bases from J, with 21 bases between. This CDR3 comprises 15 residues. The CDR3 sequence: CASSHPDYLNGTQYF. The CDR3 coding sequence is TGTGCCAGCAGCCATCCTGATTACCTTAACGGAACCCAGTACTTC.

The rearrangement joins TRBV10-3 to TRBJ1-1; the D gene is possibly TRBD1 (5 bases). The germline gives CDR1 ENHRY, CDR2 SYGVKD. The CDR3 covers 14 residues. Trimming removed 1 base at V and 8 bases at J, with 14 bases between. The CDR3 DNA follows: TGTGCCATCAGTGAGTTGGGACGGTACGGCGAAGCTTTCTTT. It translates to CAISELGRYGEAFF.

At least ten counts were recorded for this clonotype. The gene calls are TRBV6-2 or TRBV6-3 and TRBJ2-7, with D unresolved. Germline V gene lookup returns CDR1 MNHEY and CDR2 SVGEGT. With 5 bases removed from V and 2 bases from J, the gap between germline ends came to 10 bases. This CDR3 is built from 13 residues. Written as DNA, the CDR3 is TGTGCCAGCAGTCTCACATGGACCTACGAGCAGTACTTC. Its protein is CASSLTWTYEQYF.

The chain joins TRBV7-9 to TRBJ1-5; tentatively, D is TRBD1 (5 bases). Trimming shortened V by 5 bases and J by 6 bases, and 14 bases separated the two germline ends. The length of the CDR3 is 14 residues. Per the germline V gene, CDR1 is SEHNR and CDR2 is FQNEAQ (reference sequence). This chain's CDR3 is CASSARDLSQPQHF. In DNA, the CDR3 is TGTGCCAGCAGCGCCCGGGACTTAAGTCAGCCCCAGCATTTT.

The chain links TRBV30 to TRBJ2-6, with TRBD1 identical over 8 bases. Germline CDR1 reads GTSNPN; CDR2 reads SVGIG (reference sequence). Trimming removed 8 bases from V and 4 bases from J; junction bases left unmatched: 10. The CDR3 has 15 residues. CDR3 nucleotide sequence: TGTGCCATGTCCCGGGACAGGACCGGGGCCAACGTCCTGACTTTC. Protein product: CAMSRDRTGANVLTF.

The rearrangement links TRBV29-1 to TRBJ2-7; the D gene is possibly TRBD2 (6 bases). Looked up from germline, CDR1 is SQVTM and CDR2 is ANQGSEA. CDR3 length: 13 residues. CDR3 nucleotides: TGCAGTTACTCGGGACTCCGCTCCTACGAGCAGTACTTC. Its protein product is CSYSGLRSYEQYF.

The sample holds one count of this clonotype. CDR3 nucleotide sequence: TGTGCCAGCAGCTATGGGAGGGGAGGCGAGACCCAGTACTTC. Translation: CASSYGRGGETQYF. V usage is TRBV7-9 and J usage is TRBJ2-5; 7 bases match TRBD2. CDR1 and CDR2 (germline): SEHNR, FQNEAQ (reference sequence). The CDR3 has 14 amino acids. V lost 4 bases to trimming and J lost 5 bases; unmatched junction nucleotides: 7.

Concerning this clonotype: Because the CDR3 is missing its conserved closing phenylalanine or tryptophan, this is likely a read error. This chain joins TRBV30 and TRBJ2-7; D might be TRBD2 (5 bases). The CDR3 length is 11 residues. V was cut by 0 bases and J by 6 bases, with 6 bases left in between. The germline CDR1 and CDR2 sequences are GTSNPN and SVGIG (reference sequence). CDR3 in amino acids: CAWSVGGEQYS. Here the CDR3 DNA reads TGTGCCTGGAGTGTAGGAGGCGAGCAGTACTCC.

The V and J genes are TRBV20-1 and TRBJ2-5; 7 bases are shared with TRBD1. The DNA end favors TRBJ2-7, so the J call may be wrong. The CDR3 contains 13 residues. The germline V gene has CDR1 DFQATT and CDR2 SNEGSKA (reference sequence). CDR3 DNA sequence: TGCAGTGCTGCCTCGACAGGGATCCACGAGCAGTACTTC. Translation: CSAASTGIHEQYF.

This chain joins TRBV12-3 or TRBV12-4 and TRBJ2-1; 9 bases are a match to TRBD2. The CDR3 is 14 residues long. V was clipped by 6 bases and J by 12 bases; unmatched bases: 12. This CDR3 is CASSLTSGQRGQFF. The CDR3 DNA sequence: TGTGCCAGCAGCCTCACTAGCGGGCAACGGGGGCAGTTCTTC.

A word on this clonotype: A read error is possible here, since a much larger clone lies one base away. V usage is TRBV29-1 and J usage is TRBJ1-2; D not resolved. The CDR3 is 12 amino acids. Between the trimmed V and J ends, which lost 1 base and 8 bases, there was a span of 11 bases. Germline loops: CDR1 SQVTM, CDR2 ANQGSEA. CDR3 DNA sequence: TGCAGCGTTGAAGGTGAGAGTCGCGGCTACACCTTC. Translating gives CSVEGESRGYTF. The full variable domain, its missing parts supplied by reference TRBV29-1 and TRBJ1-2, is SAVISQKPSRDICQRGTSLTIQCQVDSQVTMMFWYRQQPGQSLTLIATANQGSEATYESGFVIDKFPISRPNLTFSTLTVSNMSPEDSSIYLCSVEGESRGYTFGSGTRLTVV.

The chain couples TRBV7-6 to TRBJ2-2; the D gene is possibly TRBD1 (6 bases). Trimming took 6 bases from V and 6 from J, leaving 14 bases between them. The V gene's germline CDR1 is SGHVS and CDR2 FNYEAQ. The CDR3 consists of 14 residues. The CDR3 sequence is CASSSGHRAGELFF. CDR3 in DNA: TGTGCCAGCAGTTCGGGACACCGGGCCGGGGAGCTGTTTTTT. Filled out from reference TRBV7-6 and TRBJ2-2, the complete variable domain reads GAGVSQSPRYKVTKRGQDVALRCDPISGHVSLYWYRQALGQGPEFLTYFNYEAQQDKSGLPNDRFSAERPEGSISTLTIQRTEQRDSAMYRCASSSGHRAGELFFGEGSRLTVL.

There are many counts of this clonotype. The chain couples TRBV20-1 to TRBJ2-5; tentative D call: TRBD2 (5 bases). With 8 bases removed from V and 2 bases from J, the gap between germline ends came to 18 bases. Germline values: CDR1 DFQATT, CDR2 SNEGSKA (reference sequence). There are 14 residues in the CDR3. The CDR3 bases are TGCAGTTTCGGTGGTAGCGCGATACAAGAGACCCAGTACTTC. Its protein product is CSFGGSAIQETQYF.

This clonotype was recorded once. The rearrangement uses TRBV5-1 and TRBJ2-3; 10 bases are shared with TRBD1. CDR1 SGHRS and CDR2 YFSETQ come from the germline V gene. CDR3 length equals 14 residues. Trimming at V came to 4 bases and at J to 5 bases, leaving 4 bases not matched to a gene. The CDR3 sequence is CASSPGQGGDTQYF. The CDR3 nucleotides are TGCGCCAGCAGCCCAGGACAGGGGGGAGATACGCAGTATTTT.

In regard to this clonotype: The germline gene is not matched at one end of the junction; a read error may be the cause. The chain couples TRBV29-1 to TRBJ2-7, with D possibly being TRBD1 or TRBD2 (6 bases each). CDR1 SQVTM and CDR2 ANQGSEA come from the germline V gene. The CDR3 runs to 15 residues. The chain's CDR3 is CSVEEAGRGPYERYF. CDR3 nucleotides: TGCAGCGTTGAAGAAGCGGGCAGGGGACCCTACGAGCGGTACTTC.

This clonotype appeared many times. The chain is built from TRBV7-3 and TRBJ1-1; D not certain. V was shortened by 3 bases and J by 4 bases, with 9 bases between the two germline ends. Germline CDR1 and CDR2: SGHTA and FQGTGA. This CDR3 has 13 residues. DNA for the CDR3: TGTGCCAGCAGCTTTGGGGTCATCACTGAAGCTTTCTTT. This sequence encodes CASSFGVITEAFF.

This CDR3 is CSVEDVGTDRVNTEAFF. In DNA form, the CDR3 reads TGCAGCGTTGAAGATGTTGGGACAGACAGGGTGAACACTGAAGCTTTCTTT. This chain links TRBV29-1 with TRBJ1-1; the match to TRBD1 covers 7 bases. V gave up 0 bases and J gave up 0 bases; unmatched junction bases: 10. Germline CDR1 is SQVTM and CDR2 is ANQGSEA. This CDR3 has 17 residues.

The chain recombines TRBV6-1 with TRBJ2-6; D is uncertain. V was trimmed by 3 bases and J by 9 bases, leaving 12 bases between them. This CDR3 comprises 14 residues. Germline CDR1 MNHNS, CDR2 SASEGT. As DNA, the CDR3 is TGTGCCAGCAGTGACCTCTCCGGGCTCAACGTCCTGACTTTC. Protein sequence: CASSDLSGLNVLTF.